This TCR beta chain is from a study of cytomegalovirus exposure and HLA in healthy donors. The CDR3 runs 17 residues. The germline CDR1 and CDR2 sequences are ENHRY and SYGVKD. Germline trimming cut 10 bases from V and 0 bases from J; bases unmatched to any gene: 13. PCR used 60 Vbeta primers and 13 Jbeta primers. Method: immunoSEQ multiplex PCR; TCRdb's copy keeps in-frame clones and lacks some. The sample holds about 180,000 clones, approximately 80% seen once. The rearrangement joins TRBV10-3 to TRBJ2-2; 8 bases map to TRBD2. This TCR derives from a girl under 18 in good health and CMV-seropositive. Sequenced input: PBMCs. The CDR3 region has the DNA TGTGCCACCCCCGGGACTAGATATTTCGCGAACACCGGGGAGCTGTTTTTT. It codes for CATPGTRYFANTGELFF.